This T cell receptor beta chain was recorded in a study of Tregs in tolerant kidney transplant recipients. Points from the study as a whole: Activated donor B cell expansion appeared to reveal the most relevant donor-specific TCRbeta repertoire.

V lost 2 bases, J lost 7 bases, and 4 bases stayed unmatched. This CDR3 comprises 14 residues. Germline-derived CDR1 and CDR2 are SGHNT and YYREEE (reference sequence). Sequencing was performed with immunoSEQ multiplex PCR; in TCRdb, only in-frame clones are kept and a portion is missing. The repertoire consists of about 90,000 clones, with 80% to 95% occurring once and the leading ten covering 1.6%. This clone was seen more than once but under ten times. As yet, its antigen is unknown. Related graft donors supplied nonmyeloablative bone marrow transplants, and mixed chimerism was transient. The chain joins TRBV5-4 to TRBJ1-3; 9 bases map to TRBD1. The receptor's source is a human patient who received a combined kidney and bone marrow transplant. The T cells may partly be graft donor cells. The sequencing used CD4+ T cells from blood (PBMCs), collected 12 months after the transplant. The DNA for the CDR3 is TGTGCCAGCAGCTTAGCGGGACAGGGTAACACCATATATTTT. It yields the protein CASSLAGQGNTIYF. The whole variable domain, remainder taken from reference TRBV5-4 and TRBJ1-3, is ETGVTQSPTHLIKTRGQQVTLRCSSQSGHNTVSWYQQALGQGPQFIFQYYREEENGRGNFPPRFSGLQFPNYSSELNVNALELDDSALYLCASSLAGQGNTIYFGEGSWLTVV.